Shown below are 10 T cell receptor beta chains from a single sample sequenced in a study of tumor and adjacent non-tumor tissue in lung cancer. RNA was extracted from bulk tissue without any cell sorting. The library came from three nested PCR rounds adapted from ARM-PCR protocols. In TCRdb, the multiplex PCR reads were re-called with MiXCR into one record per CDR3 protein. The sample lists 90,000 to 110,000 distinct CDR3 sequences, roughly 73% occurring once. The sequencing input was lung tumor tissue. Source of these receptors: a woman aged 60-75 years with non-small cell lung cancer.

This clonotype has ten or more counts. The chain has TRBV6-5 and TRBJ2-7; D tentatively reads TRBD1 or TRBD2 (5 bases each). Germline CDR1 reads MNHEY; CDR2 reads SVGAGI. This CDR3 is 13 amino acids long. V was cut by 6 bases and J by 3 bases, with 12 bases left in between. The CDR3 sequence is CASRRDPNYEQYF. As DNA, the CDR3 is TGTGCCAGCAGACGGGACCCGAACTACGAGCAGTACTTC.

Points on this clonotype: An end of the junction does not agree with germline; a read error may underlie this. The chain recombines TRBV29-1 with TRBJ1-5; D gene unclear. The CDR3 runs to 12 residues. Germline CDR1 is SQVTM and CDR2 is ANQGSEA. CDR3 DNA sequence: TGCAGCGTCGCCTACATTTATCAGCCTCAGCATTTT. Its protein product is CSVAYIYQPQHF.

On this clonotype: A read error may be the cause here, since a much bigger clone is one base away. This chain links TRBV5-6 with TRBJ2-1; D is unresolved. This CDR3 comprises 17 residues. Germline values: CDR1 SGHDT, CDR2 YYEEEE. The V and J ends lost 1 base and 0 bases respectively, with 14 bases between them. The CDR3 DNA reads TGTGCCAGCAGCTTGACTTTTCCACAAGACTCCTACAATGAGCAGTTCTTC. Translating it yields CASSLTFPQDSYNEQFF.

The chain combines TRBV11-2 with TRBJ2-1, with D possibly being TRBD1 (6 bases). This CDR3 comprises 13 residues. CDR1 SGHAT and CDR2 FQNNGV come from the germline V gene. V dropped 6 bases and J dropped 8 bases, with 14 bases sitting between them. The CDR3 DNA reads TGTGCCAGCAGATTCTACAGGGTCGATGAGCAGTTCTTC. Translating it yields CASRFYRVDEQFF.

Details on this clonotype: A read error may account for a junction end that differs from germline. The chain combines TRBV12-3 or TRBV12-4 with TRBJ2-7, with 7 bases fitting TRBD2. The CDR3 is 13 amino acids. The CDR3 sequence is CASLGEGPYEQNF. In DNA form, the CDR3 reads TGTGCCAGCCTTGGGGAGGGACCCTACGAGCAGAACTTC.

This clonotype occurred once. A much larger clone lies one base from this, so it may be a read error. V usage is TRBV12-3 or TRBV12-4 and J usage is TRBJ2-3, with 8 positions matching TRBD2. The CDR3 runs to 15 residues. Germline trimming cut 8 bases from V and 6 bases from J; bases unmatched to any gene: 13. The CDR3 loop is CASQTNGRARDTQYF. The CDR3 DNA reads TGTGCCAGCCAGACTAACGGGAGGGCCAGGGATACGCAGTATTTT.

Concerning this clonotype itself: Lacking the conserved final phenylalanine or tryptophan, this CDR3 likely reflects a read error. CDR3 coding DNA: TGCAGCGTTACCAGGGGGCTCAACGTTCAGTACCTC. This sequence encodes CSVTRGLNVQYL. The rearrangement links TRBV29-1 to TRBJ2-4; 8 bases are a match to TRBD1. V lost 5 bases and J lost 11; bases outside the gene matches: 8. The CDR3 loop spans 12 amino acids. Looked up from germline, CDR1 is SQVTM and CDR2 is ANQGSEA.

V gene TRBV6-1 combines with J gene TRBJ1-2, with D hard to call. CDR1 and CDR2 from the germline V gene are MNHNS and SASEGT. The CDR3 is 15 amino acids. The CDR3 DNA reads TGTGCTAACAGTGAAATTCTGTGGGTTAACTATGGCTACACCTTC. Translating gives CANSEILWVNYGYTF.

Comment on this clonotype: Since the CDR3 does not end with the conserved phenylalanine or tryptophan, this likely comes from a read error. CDR3 amino acids: CASSRTGGTTDTQYC. The CDR3 nucleotides read TGTGCCAGCAGCCGGACAGGGGGGACTACAGATACGCAGTATTGT. This chain joins TRBV11-2 and TRBJ2-3, with TRBD1 matching over 10 bases. CDR3 length equals 15 residues. Losses at the gene ends were 5 bases for V and 3 bases for J; bases not matched to a gene: 5. Germline values: CDR1 SGHAT, CDR2 FQNNGV.

As to this clonotype: At one of its ends the junction is not consistent with the germline gene, which may arise from a read error. The chain uses TRBV4-3 and TRBJ2-6; D possibly matches TRBD1 or TRBD2 (5 bases each). Germline CDR1 is LGHNA and CDR2 is YSLEER. This CDR3 has 16 amino acids. The CDR3 nucleotides read TGTGCCAACAGCCAAGGGACGGGCTCTGGGGCCAACGTCCTGACTTTC. As protein: CANSQGTGSGANVLTF.